This T cell receptor (beta chain) was retrieved from a study of blood T cell repertoires in COVID-19. Looking at the study overall: Sites in the United States, Italy and Spain provided acute and convalescent COVID-19 samples. The cDNA or gDNA used as material had been derived from T cells, B-cell-depleted T cells, or PBMCs.

Only in-frame clones appear in the TCRdb table, and some are missing; sequencing was by immunoSEQ multiplex PCR. Altogether 100,000 or so clones are present, around 76% being singletons, with the ten largest covering less than 20%. This TCR derives from a woman between 65 and 79 years old with acute or convalescent COVID-19. The sample consisted of peripheral blood.

Written as DNA, the CDR3 is TGCAGTGCTAGTGGACAGGGAAGCCTGTCCAACTATGGCTACACCTTC. It translates to CSASGQGSLSNYGYTF. This chain connects TRBV20-1 to TRBJ1-2, with TRBD1 identical over 8 bases. CDR1 DFQATT and CDR2 SNEGSKA come from the germline V gene (reference sequence). V shed 3 bases, J shed 2 bases, and the junction held 11 bases outside the gene matches. CDR3 length equals 16 residues.